Presented here are 13 T cell receptor beta chains from one specimen sequenced in a study of CD4 T cells in relation to SARS-CoV-2 and coronaviruses. These receptors are not linked to any known antigen. The unexposed donors gave CD4+ T cells in about 2010-2019, prior to COVID-19. CD4+ T cells were isolated from the cells after around 10 days of culture. TCRdb keeps only in-frame clones here, not all; method: immunoSEQ multiplex PCR. The sample includes 20,000 to 25,000 clones, 74% of them seen just once. Material for sequencing was CD4+ T cells from PBMCs, cultured in vitro. The receptors were gathered from a human donor in good health.

The genes are TRBV2 and TRBJ1-1; 8 bases are shared with TRBD1. Germline V gene sequence: CDR1 SNHLY, CDR2 FYNNEI. The junction had 6 bases not matched to a gene; V was cut back by 6 bases and J by 3 bases. CDR3 length equals 14 residues. DNA of the CDR3: TGTGCCAGCAGCAAAGACAGGGGTGACACTGAAGCTTTCTTT. It yields the protein CASSKDRGDTEAFF.

The chain has TRBV7-9 and TRBJ1-3, with D unresolved. The V and J ends lost 6 bases and 1 base respectively, with 1 base between them. Looked up from germline, CDR1 is SEHNR and CDR2 is FQNEAQ (reference sequence). This CDR3 has 11 residues. The CDR3 region is CASSSGNTIYF. CDR3 DNA sequence: TGTGCCAGCAGTTCTGGAAACACCATATATTTT. The full variable domain, in which reference TRBV7-9 and TRBJ1-3 provide the parts outside the CDR3, is DTGVSQNPRHKITKRGQNVTFRCDPISEHNRLYWYRQTLGQGPEFLTYFQNEAQLEKSRLLSDRFSAERPKGSFSTLEIQRTEQGDSAMYLCASSSGNTIYFGEGSWLTVV.

The chain links TRBV3-1 (or the pseudogene TRBV3-2) to TRBJ2-5, with TRBD2 matching over 10 bases. The trim removed 4 bases at V and 3 bases at J, leaving 8 bases unmatched. CDR3 length: 16 amino acids. CDR1 LGHDT and CDR2 YNNKEL come from the germline V gene (reference sequence). CDR3 nucleotides: TGTGCCAGCAGCCCCGGGGCTAGCGGGAGAGAAGAGACCCAGTACTTC. Translated, it gives CASSPGASGREETQYF.

A single count supports this clone. The rearrangement links TRBV7-8 to TRBJ1-3; D gene unclear. This CDR3 comprises 13 residues. Germline-derived CDR1 and CDR2 are SGHVS and FQNEAQ. Between the trimmed V and J ends, which lost 3 bases and 4 bases, there was a span of 7 bases. As DNA, the CDR3 is TGTGCCAGCAGCTTGGTAGGGGGAAACACCATATATTTT. Translating gives CASSLVGGNTIYF.

The chain uses TRBV30 and TRBJ1-5; possible D gene TRBD1, 6 bases. The CDR3 is made up of 14 amino acids. CDR1 and CDR2 from the germline V gene are GTSNPN and SVGIG (reference sequence). The V and J ends lost 0 bases and 6 bases respectively, with 12 bases between them. CDR3 sequence reads: CAWSVPGVAQPQHF. As DNA, the CDR3 is TGTGCCTGGAGTGTACCAGGGGTCGCTCAGCCCCAGCATTTT.

The V and J genes are TRBV7-9 and TRBJ1-5, with unresolved D. V lost 2 bases, J lost 6 bases, and 5 bases lay in between. CDR3 length: 12 residues. CDR1 and CDR2 from the germline V gene are SEHNR and FQNEAQ (reference sequence). The CDR3, as DNA: TGTGCCAGCAGCTTAAAAGGTCAGCCCCAGCATTTT. This sequence encodes CASSLKGQPQHF.

The chain couples TRBV9 to TRBJ2-2; no clear D. Trimming left V 0 bases short and J 1 base short, with 4 bases between. CDR1 is SGDLS and CDR2 is YYNGEE in the germline V gene. CDR3 length equals 14 residues. CDR3 amino acids: CASSVGGNTGELFF. The CDR3 DNA follows: TGTGCCAGCAGCGTAGGAGGGAACACCGGGGAGCTGTTTTTT.

This chain links TRBV24-1 with TRBJ1-2; no clear D gene. The germline V gene has CDR1 KGHDR and CDR2 SFDVKD. This CDR3 has 14 amino acids. The V end was cut by 4 bases, the J end by 7 bases, with 15 bases between. CDR3 residues: CATSDEKNLGGYTF. CDR3 sequence (DNA): TGTGCCACCAGTGACGAAAAAAACCTGGGTGGCTACACCTTC.

The genes are TRBV5-6 and TRBJ1-1; 11 positions agree with TRBD1. J lost 2 bases, V lost 2 bases, and 8 bases had no gene match. The CDR3 is made up of 17 amino acids. CDR1 is SGHDT, CDR2 YYEEEE, per germline. CDR3 bases: TGTGCCAGCAGCTTTAGAGGGACAGGGGGGAAAAACACTGAAGCTTTCTTT. This gives the protein CASSFRGTGGKNTEAFF.

This rearrangement joins TRBV3-1 (or the pseudogene TRBV3-2) to TRBJ1-6; D is unclear. This CDR3 contains 15 residues. The germline V and J ends were trimmed by 3 bases and 7 bases, with 13 bases remaining between them. Germline V CDR1 and CDR2: LGHDT, YNNKEL (reference sequence). In DNA form, the CDR3 reads TGTGCCAGCAGCCACTCTCAGGTGGGCAATTCACCCCTCCACTTT. It translates to CASSHSQVGNSPLHF.

The V gene is TRBV18, the J gene TRBJ1-5; maybe TRBD1 (6 bases). V dropped 2 bases and J dropped 6 bases, with 14 bases sitting between them. This CDR3 has 15 amino acids. In germline, CDR1 is KGHSH, CDR2 LQKENI. This CDR3 is CASSPTIGGGQPQHF. As DNA, the CDR3 is TGTGCCAGCTCACCAACCATTGGGGGCGGTCAGCCCCAGCATTTT. Supplemented by reference TRBV18 and TRBJ1-5, the full variable domain reads NAGVMQNPRHLVRRRGQEARLRCSPMKGHSHVYWYRQLPEEGLKFMVYLQKENIIDESGMPKERFSAEFPKEGPSILRIQQVVRGDSAAYFCASSPTIGGGQPQHFGDGTRLSIL.

The chain carries TRBV6-5 and TRBJ1-1, with D perhaps TRBD1 (5 bases). Germline V lookup: CDR1 MNHEY, CDR2 SVGAGI. CDR3 size: 12 residues. V shed 7 bases and J shed 7 bases, with 13 bases lying between them. CDR3 amino acids: CASTLGDREAFF. Written as DNA, the CDR3 is TGTGCCAGCACCCTTGGGGACCGTGAAGCTTTCTTT.

The chain has TRBV5-6 and TRBJ1-5; D call uncertain. Germline values: CDR1 SGHDT, CDR2 YYEEEE. The CDR3 spans 15 residues. Trimming shortened V by 2 bases and J by 1 base, and 10 bases separated the two germline ends. CDR3 in DNA: TGTGCCAGCAGCTTCAGGACGGGCAGCAATCAGCCCCAGCATTTT. It encodes CASSFRTGSNQPQHF.